These 6 T cell receptor beta chains were sequenced from one sample in a study of shared clonotypes between healthy human individuals. This table comes from immunoSEQ multiplex PCR, and its TCRdb copy is limited to in-frame clones, with some not included. The sample lists under 600,000 clones, 95% to 98% occurring once. Terminally differentiated effector memory CD45RA+ cells were excluded by CCR7 positive selection of CD45RO-negative cells. The material sequenced was naive CD8+ T cells sorted from blood. These TCRs come from a man aged 30-40 years in good health.

This rearrangement joins TRBV19 to TRBJ2-2; 15 nucleotides align to TRBD2. This CDR3 contains 19 residues. The trim removed 3 bases at V and 4 bases at J, leaving 9 bases unmatched. Germline V gene sequence: CDR1 LNHDA, CDR2 SQIVND (reference sequence). Here the CDR3 DNA reads TGTGCCAGTAGTATCCCCTGGACTAGCGGGAGGGTCCGCACCGGGGAGCTGTTTTTT. This codes for CASSIPWTSGRVRTGELFF.

The V and J genes are TRBV4-3 and TRBJ1-1; D perhaps matches TRBD1 (5 bases). The germline V and J ends were trimmed by 1 base and 4 bases, with 10 bases remaining between them. This CDR3 has 14 residues. Per germline, CDR1 LGHNA and CDR2 YSLEER. The DNA of the CDR3 is TGCGCCAGCAGCCAAGGCCGGGGGGGCACTGAAGCTTTCTTT. Its protein is CASSQGRGGTEAFF.

The rearrangement uses TRBV5-8 and TRBJ2-6; no clear D. Looked up from germline, CDR1 is SGHTS and CDR2 is YDEGEE. Between the trimmed V and J ends, which lost 4 bases and 1 base, there was a span of 9 bases. The CDR3 length is 15 residues. The CDR3 nucleotides read TGTGCCAGCAGCAGAAGAAAGTCTGGGGCCAACGTCCTGACTTTC. Its protein is CASSRRKSGANVLTF.

Here the CDR3 reads CASSYSPGQATEAFF. Written as DNA, the CDR3 is TGTGCCAGCAGTTACTCCCCGGGGCAGGCCACTGAAGCTTTCTTT. The J gene is TRBJ1-1, the V gene TRBV6-5; possible D gene TRBD1, 5 bases. Germline assignment: CDR1 MNHEY and CDR2 SVGAGI. The CDR3 length is 15 residues. With 0 bases removed from V and 4 bases from J, the gap between germline ends came to 12 bases.

This clone showed up just a few times. Other DNA sequences of this sample code for an identical CDR3. The chain uses TRBV27 and TRBJ2-1; no definite D call. Trimming pared 2 bases from V and 0 bases from J, leaving 5 bases between. CDR3 length: 14 residues. Germline V gene lookup returns CDR1 MNHEY and CDR2 SMNVEV (reference sequence). This chain's CDR3 is CASSLLSSYNEQFF. In DNA form, the CDR3 reads TGTGCCAGCAGTTTACTGAGCTCCTACAATGAGCAGTTCTTC.

The rearrangement links TRBV7-9 to TRBJ2-4, with D unresolved. Germline V gene data show CDR1 as SEHNR and CDR2 as FQNEAQ (reference sequence). Trimming took 5 bases from V and 8 from J, leaving 16 bases between them. The CDR3 totals 14 residues. CDR3 protein: CASSPPTGGDIQYF. CDR3 bases: TGTGCCAGCAGCCCCCCCACGGGTGGGGACATTCAGTACTTC.